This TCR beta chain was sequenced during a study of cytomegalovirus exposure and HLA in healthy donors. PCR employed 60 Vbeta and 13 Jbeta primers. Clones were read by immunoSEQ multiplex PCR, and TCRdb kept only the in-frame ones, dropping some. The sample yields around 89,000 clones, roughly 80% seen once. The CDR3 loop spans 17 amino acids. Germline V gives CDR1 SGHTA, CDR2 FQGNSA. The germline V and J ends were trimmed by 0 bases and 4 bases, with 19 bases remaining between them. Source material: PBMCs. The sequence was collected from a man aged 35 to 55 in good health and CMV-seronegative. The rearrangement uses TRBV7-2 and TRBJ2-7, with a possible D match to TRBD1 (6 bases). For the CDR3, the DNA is TGTGCCAGCAGCTTAGCGATAAGTAATCAGGGGTTGTACGAGCAGTACTTC. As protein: CASSLAISNQGLYEQYF.